The 2 T cell receptor beta chains below were found in one sample sequenced in a study of CD8+CD57+ T cells in acquired aplastic anemia (dated by TCRdb to the late 2010s). Sequenced using an Illumina HiSeq 2000. Profiling of TCR beta VDJ combinations and CDR3 sequences used genomic DNA as the template. TCRdb reworked the public reads: Q25 trimming with fastp, MiXCR clone assembly, productive beta chains retained. Records with the same CDR3 protein are collapsed into one entry carrying the most frequent genes and DNA. Recorded for this sample are some 180,000 distinct CDR3 sequences; about 50% of them occurred a single time. 13% of the sample goes to the ten largest clones. Flow cytometry had shown CD8+CD57+ cell expansion in the patients selected for sequencing. Sequencing was performed on sorted CD4+, CD8+, or CD8+CD57+ T cells (not recorded which) from PBMCs. The source is a human donor with aplastic anemia.

This clonotype was counted between two and nine times. The rearrangement uses TRBV5-1 and TRBJ1-4; tentatively, D is TRBD1 (5 bases). The CDR3 consists of 16 residues. Germline V gives CDR1 SGHRS, CDR2 YFSETQ. Trimming shortened V by 0 bases and J by 4 bases, and 13 bases separated the two germline ends. CDR3 coding DNA: TGCGCCAGCAGCTTGGGAGCCGGGGGAGTTAATGAAAAACTGTTTTTT. This encodes CASSLGAGGVNEKLFF.

This clonotype was counted ten times or more. The gene calls are TRBV6-1 and TRBJ1-6; 11 bases match TRBD1. Germline values: CDR1 MNHNS, CDR2 SASEGT. There are 13 residues in the CDR3. The ends lost 8 bases at V and 7 bases at J; junction bases unmatched: 1. CDR3 bases: TGTGCCAGCGGACAGGGGGCGAATTCACCCCTCCACTTT. This encodes CASGQGANSPLHF.